The 17 T cell receptor beta chains presented below share a single source sample, sequenced in a study of shared clonotypes between healthy human individuals. The method was immunoSEQ multiplex PCR; TCRdb's version includes in-frame clones alone and lacks a portion of them. The sample lists a few million clones; over 85% were seen once. The sequencing input was naive CD4+ T cells sorted from blood. The subset denotes: CD45RA+ positively selected. Receptors were obtained from a man between 18 and 29 years old in good health.

The J gene is TRBJ2-1, the V gene TRBV5-1; D might be TRBD1 (6 bases). V lost 4 bases to trimming and J lost 4 bases, with 15 bases between them. This CDR3 comprises 15 residues. Germline values: CDR1 SGHRS, CDR2 YFSETQ. The CDR3 DNA sequence: TGCGCCAGCAGCCCCCGGGACAATGCTTACAATGAGCAGTTCTTC. Residues: CASSPRDNAYNEQFF.

This chain links TRBV28 with TRBJ2-3, with TRBD2 identical over 7 bases. Germline CDR1 and CDR2: MDHEN and SYDVKM. There are 15 residues in the CDR3. V trimming: 6 bases; J trimming: 3 bases; junction bases outside the gene matches: 9. CDR3 bases: TGTGCCAGCAGCCCAGGACTAGTCGGGACAGATACGCAGTATTTT. This translates into CASSPGLVGTDTQYF.

The V call is TRBV5-1, the J call TRBJ2-7; 7 positions agree with TRBD2. Germline CDR1 SGHRS, CDR2 YFSETQ. The junction had 4 bases not matched to a gene; V was cut back by 4 bases and J by 0 bases. The CDR3 sequence is 14 residues long. CDR3 DNA: TGCGCCAGCAGCCCGCTAGCGGACTCCTACGAGCAGTACTTC. Its translation is CASSPLADSYEQYF.

Comments on this clone: Other DNA sequences in this sample translate to the same CDR3. CDR3 loop: CAISESGATNEKLFF. The CDR3 nucleotides read TGTGCCATCAGTGAGTCAGGAGCAACTAATGAAAAACTGTTTTTT. J is TRBJ1-4 and V is TRBV10-3, with D unresolved. V lost 0 bases to trimming and J lost 0 bases, with 5 bases between them. This CDR3 has 15 residues. CDR1 ENHRY and CDR2 SYGVKD come from the germline V gene.

CDR3 nucleotide sequence: TGTGCCAGCAGTGGATCGGGACCGAGCACTGAAGCTTTCTTT. Its translation: CASSGSGPSTEAFF. This chain uses TRBV6-6 with TRBJ1-1; weak D call: TRBD1 (5 bases). This CDR3 is built from 14 residues. V dropped 5 bases and J dropped 4 bases, with 14 bases sitting between them. Germline V CDR1 and CDR2: MNHNY, SVGAGI (reference sequence).

Concerning this clone itself: Other DNA sequences in the same sample also yield this CDR3. The rearrangement joins TRBV28 to TRBJ1-1; no clear D gene. V gave up 6 bases and J gave up 4 bases, with 9 bases separating them. CDR3 length: 12 amino acids. Germline V gene data show CDR1 as MDHEN and CDR2 as SYDVKM. The CDR3 reads CASSLRGTEAFF. The CDR3 DNA follows: TGTGCCAGCAGCCTACGGGGCACTGAAGCTTTCTTT.

The rearrangement joins TRBV29-1 to TRBJ1-4; no clear D. The CDR3 is 13 amino acids. V was shortened by 7 bases and J by 5 bases, with 14 bases between the two germline ends. Germline V lookup: CDR1 SQVTM, CDR2 ANQGSEA. The CDR3 DNA sequence: TGCAGCGCCGGTGCCGGCCTGAATGAAAAACTGTTTTTT. Translated: CSAGAGLNEKLFF.

The J gene is TRBJ2-7, the V gene TRBV19; a possible D gene is TRBD1 (6 bases). This CDR3 has 15 amino acids. Germline CDR1 and CDR2: LNHDA and SQIVND (reference sequence). The V gene lost 1 base and the J gene lost 2 bases, with 12 bases spanning the gap. CDR3 residues: CASSIAETGPYEQYF. The CDR3 nucleotides are TGTGCCAGTAGTATAGCTGAGACAGGTCCCTACGAGCAGTACTTC.

This clone appeared once. The V and J genes are TRBV2 and TRBJ2-1, with TRBD2 identical over 12 bases. With V trimmed by 7 bases and J by 7 bases, 8 bases remained unmatched. CDR3 length equals 15 residues. CDR1 SNHLY and CDR2 FYNNEI come from the germline V gene. CDR3 in amino acids: CASTNEGLAGNEQFF. CDR3 DNA: TGTGCCAGCACTAACGAAGGACTAGCGGGAAATGAGCAGTTCTTC.

The chain has TRBV6-1 and TRBJ2-3, with D possibly matching TRBD2 (6 bases). Germline V gives CDR1 MNHNS, CDR2 SASEGT. The CDR3 runs to 14 residues. Trimming took off 8 bases at V and 4 bases at J, with 16 bases between the two ends. As DNA, the CDR3 is TGTGCCAGCTTCGATGGGGGGATAGCAGATACGCAGTATTTT. Encoded protein: CASFDGGIADTQYF.

The V gene is TRBV28, the J gene TRBJ2-4; no firm D call. Looked up from germline, CDR1 is MDHEN and CDR2 is SYDVKM. CDR3 length: 15 amino acids. V gave up 3 bases and J gave up 0 bases, with 9 bases separating them. CDR3 DNA sequence: TGTGCCAGCAGTTTCCGGTCCCAAGCCAAAAACATTCAGTACTTC. This gives the protein CASSFRSQAKNIQYF.

This rearrangement joins TRBV18 to TRBJ1-5; perhaps TRBD1 as D (5 bases). Germline V gene lookup returns CDR1 KGHSH and CDR2 LQKENI. The V gene lost 2 bases and the J gene lost 6 bases, with 8 bases spanning the gap. The CDR3 is 13 residues long. This CDR3 is CASSPTDSQPQHF. The CDR3 DNA reads TGTGCCAGCTCACCAACAGACAGTCAGCCCCAGCATTTT.

The chain links TRBV25-1 to TRBJ2-5; D may be TRBD1 (5 bases). V was clipped by 3 bases and J by 5 bases, with 13 bases between them. Germline V gene sequence: CDR1 MGHDK, CDR2 SYGVNS. The CDR3 is 14 amino acids. CDR3 amino acids: CASSDVGQTETQYF. The CDR3 bases are TGTGCCAGCAGTGATGTCGGACAAACGGAGACCCAGTACTTC.

This clone was detected once. This CDR3 is CASSHAPGRGPSSYNEQFF. The CDR3 nucleotides read TGTGCCAGCAGCCATGCCCCGGGCCGGGGGCCCAGCTCCTACAATGAGCAGTTCTTC. V gene TRBV7-9 combines with J gene TRBJ2-1; D might be TRBD1 or TRBD2, each matching 6 bases. The germline CDR1 and CDR2 sequences are SEHNR and FQNEAQ (reference sequence). The CDR3 length is 19 residues. The germline V and J ends were trimmed by 5 bases and 0 bases, with 23 bases remaining between them.

V usage is TRBV2 and J usage is TRBJ1-4, with 7 positions matching TRBD1. V lost 7 bases to trimming and J lost 8 bases; unmatched junction nucleotides: 10. CDR3 length: 14 residues. Germline V gene lookup returns CDR1 SNHLY and CDR2 FYNNEI. The CDR3 region is CASKRGGEGEKLFF. DNA of the CDR3: TGTGCCAGCAAAAGAGGGGGCGAGGGAGAAAAACTGTTTTTT.

The chain links TRBV5-6 to TRBJ2-1; TRBD1 matches at 9 bases. The CDR3 contains 16 residues. The germline CDR1 and CDR2 sequences are SGHDT and YYEEEE. Germline trimming cut 4 bases from V and 8 bases from J; bases unmatched to any gene: 13. CDR3 sequence reads: CASSRYQTGGNDEQFF. In DNA form, the CDR3 reads TGTGCCAGCAGCCGATACCAAACAGGGGGCAACGATGAGCAGTTCTTC.

This chain uses TRBV6-1 with TRBJ1-3, with 7 bases lining up with TRBD1. The V gene end was trimmed by 4 bases and the J gene end by 7 bases; junction bases not matched to a gene: 13. The germline CDR1 and CDR2 sequences are MNHNS and SASEGT. The CDR3 runs to 16 residues. CDR3 residues: CASSATPNTDRNTIYF. DNA of the CDR3: TGTGCCAGCAGTGCAACCCCTAACACGGACAGGAACACCATATATTTT.